The 29 T cell receptor beta chains below were found in one sample sequenced in a study of CD8+CD57+ T cells in acquired aplastic anemia. Template material for TCR beta VDJ and CDR3 profiling consisted of genomic DNA. Each CDR3 protein gets one entry after TCRdb re-called the reads with MiXCR. The repertoire consists of 180,000 or so distinct CDR3 sequences, with around half occurring once and the leading ten covering roughly 2%. Patients chosen for sequencing had shown CD8+CD57+ cell expansion by flow cytometry. Sequenced material: sorted CD4+, CD8+, or CD8+CD57+ T cells (not recorded which) from PBMCs. The receptors here all came from a human donor with aplastic anemia.

The chain is built from TRBV11-1 and TRBJ2-3; 7 bases are a match to TRBD2. V was pared by 5 bases and J by 2 bases, with 7 bases of the junction left unmatched. The length of the CDR3 is 15 residues. Germline loops: CDR1 SGHAT, CDR2 FQDESV (reference sequence). The CDR3 protein is CASSVPSGYTDTQYF. CDR3 DNA sequence: TGTGCCAGCAGCGTTCCTAGCGGATACACAGATACGCAGTATTTT.

This clonotype occurred many times. The V call is TRBV29-1, the J call TRBJ1-2; TRBD1 aligns across 7 bases. The V gene end was trimmed by 3 bases and the J gene end by 2 bases; junction bases not matched to a gene: 3. Germline CDR1 is SQVTM and CDR2 is ANQGSEA. CDR3 length: 13 residues. CDR3 loop: CSVDMTGNYGYTF. CDR3 bases: TGCAGCGTTGATATGACAGGGAACTATGGCTACACCTTC.

This clonotype has just a few counts. The germline gene is not matched at one end of the junction; a read error may be the cause. This rearrangement joins TRBV20-1 to TRBJ1-1; D unresolved. The CDR3 loop spans 11 amino acids. CDR1 and CDR2 (germline): DFQATT, SNEGSKA (reference sequence). The DNA of the CDR3 is TGCAGCGCTAGAAATCCCAAGGAAGCTTTCTTT. This gives the protein CSARNPKEAFF.

The chain has TRBV5-1 and TRBJ1-4, with D tentatively TRBD1 (5 bases). V was cut by 2 bases and J by 8 bases, with 7 bases left in between. The germline V gene encodes CDR1 SGHRS and CDR2 YFSETQ. The CDR3 has 12 amino acids. CDR3 protein: CASSFGGEKLFF. The CDR3 DNA reads as TGCGCCAGCAGCTTCGGGGGGGAAAAACTGTTTTTT.

This clonotype was picked up one time. A much larger clone is a single base away; this may be a read error. The chain uses TRBV12-3 or TRBV12-4 and TRBJ1-1, with unresolved D. The CDR3 is 14 amino acids. The V end lost 6 bases, the J end lost 5 bases, and 16 bases lay between the germline ends. This CDR3 reads CASSPLPGRTEAFF. The CDR3 nucleotides are TGTGCCAGCAGCCCTCTGCCGGGGAGAACTGAAGCTTTCTTT.

Comment on this clonotype: A much larger clone lies a single base off, so this may be a read error. The V call is TRBV20-1, the J call TRBJ1-5; no clear D. Between the trimmed V and J ends, which lost 6 bases and 0 bases, there was a span of 24 bases. This CDR3 region has 18 residues. Germline V gene lookup returns CDR1 DFQATT and CDR2 SNEGSKA (reference sequence). The CDR3 nucleotides are TGCAGTGCACCTTTTATTCCGGACGGGCGGCCTAGCAATCAGCCCCAGCATTTT. It codes for CSAPFIPDGRPSNQPQHF.

There are a few counts of this clonotype. A much bigger clone sits one base away, suggesting this may be a read error. The chain recombines TRBV5-6 with TRBJ2-3; D not resolved. Germline V lookup: CDR1 SGHDT, CDR2 YYEEEE. The CDR3 loop spans 14 amino acids. CDR3 in DNA: TGTGCCAGCAGCGGCTCCGGCCCCACAGATACGCGGTATTTT. Translation gives CASSGSGPTDTRYF. The full variable domain, with the rest looked up from reference TRBV5-6 and TRBJ2-3, is DAGVTQSPTHLIKTRGQQVTLRCSPKSGHDTVSWYQQALGQGPQFIFQYYEEEERQRGNFPDRFSGHQFPNYSSELNVNALLLGDSALYLCASSGSGPTDTRYFGPGTRLTVL.

The V call is TRBV7-9, the J call TRBJ2-7; no definite D call. This CDR3 contains 12 residues. The V and J ends lost 5 bases and 4 bases respectively, with 9 bases between them. Germline V gene sequence: CDR1 SEHNR, CDR2 FQNEAQ (reference sequence). The CDR3 DNA reads as TGTGCCAGCAGCCCGAGAGTATACGAGCAGTACTTC. Its protein is CASSPRVYEQYF.

This clonotype was counted only a few times. This rearrangement joins TRBV29-1 to TRBJ1-1; D not certain. Germline lookup yields CDR1 SQVTM and CDR2 ANQGSEA. This CDR3 contains 13 residues. V dropped 6 bases and J dropped 0 bases, with 11 bases sitting between them. CDR3: CSVGNGLNTEAFF. CDR3 DNA sequence: TGCAGCGTGGGGAATGGGCTGAACACTGAAGCTTTCTTT.

This clonotype was picked up a small number of times. The chain uses TRBV6-1 and TRBJ2-3; either TRBD1 or TRBD2 may fit D (5 bases each). Trimming left V 1 base short and J 2 bases short, with 13 bases between. The CDR3 totals 16 residues. The germline V gene has CDR1 MNHNS and CDR2 SASEGT. The CDR3 DNA sequence: TGTGCCAGCAGTGAAGGGTGGGGACCTTTCACAGATACGCAGTATTTT. Translation gives CASSEGWGPFTDTQYF.

The CDR3 bases are TGTGCCAGCAGCACGGGACTAGCGGTAGTCTTTAGCACAGATACGCAGTATTTT. Its protein product is CASSTGLAVVFSTDTQYF. The V and J genes are TRBV11-1 and TRBJ2-3, with 11 bases matching TRBD2. V lost 5 bases to trimming and J lost 0 bases; unmatched junction nucleotides: 10. This CDR3 has 18 amino acids. Germline CDR1 is SGHAT and CDR2 is FQDESV (reference sequence). The full variable domain, in which reference TRBV11-1 and TRBJ2-3 provide the parts outside the CDR3, is EAEVAQSPRYKITEKSQAVAFWCDPISGHATLYWYRQILGQGPELLVQFQDESVVDDSQLPKDRFSAERLKGVDSTLKIQPAELGDSAMYLCASSTGLAVVFSTDTQYFGPGTRLTVL.

This clonotype was counted at least ten times. The V call is TRBV7-2, the J call TRBJ2-7; TRBD1 agrees at 9 bases. The germline V gene has CDR1 SGHTA and CDR2 FQGNSA. V shed 4 bases, J shed 3 bases, and the junction held 7 bases outside the gene matches. CDR3 size: 15 residues. CDR3 sequence reads: CASSSSRDRVYEQYF. The DNA for the CDR3 is TGTGCCAGCAGCTCGAGCCGGGACAGGGTCTACGAGCAGTACTTC.

This chain joins TRBV19 and TRBJ2-1; no firm D call. CDR1 and CDR2 (germline): LNHDA, SQIVND (reference sequence). Trimming left V 3 bases short and J 0 bases short, with 12 bases between. The CDR3 is 16 residues long. CDR3 bases: TGTGCCAGTAGTATGGACCGTAGGAACTCCTACAATGAGCAGTTCTTC. Its protein is CASSMDRRNSYNEQFF.

Regarding this clonotype: One end of the junction fails to match germline, which may point to a read error. The chain links TRBV20-1 to TRBJ1-1, with no clear D. The CDR3 loop spans 13 amino acids. CDR1 DFQATT and CDR2 SNEGSKA come from the germline V gene (reference sequence). The CDR3 here is CSASGRLNTVASF. The CDR3 region has the DNA TGCAGTGCTAGTGGACGGTTGAACACTGTAGCTTCCTTT.

The chain employs TRBV2 and TRBJ1-5, with D perhaps TRBD1 (6 bases). The CDR3 is 15 residues long. Germline lookup yields CDR1 SNHLY and CDR2 FYNNEI. Trimming removed 4 bases at V and 4 bases at J, with 14 bases between. Here the CDR3 reads CASSGQGQTNQPQHF. The DNA for the CDR3 is TGTGCCAGCAGTGGCCAAGGACAGACAAATCAGCCCCAGCATTTT.

The V call is TRBV7-3, the J call TRBJ2-1; maybe TRBD2 (5 bases). V lost 5 bases to trimming and J lost 0 bases, with 11 bases between them. Germline assignment: CDR1 SGHTA and CDR2 FQGTGA. The CDR3 consists of 15 residues. The CDR3 DNA reads as TGTGCCAGCAGCGGTAGTGGGAGCTCCTACAATGAGCAGTTCTTC. Residues: CASSGSGSSYNEQFF.

The chain uses TRBV24-1 and TRBJ1-5, with D perhaps matching TRBD1 (6 bases). Germline loops: CDR1 KGHDR, CDR2 SFDVKD. The ends were cut back, 4 bases at V and 6 bases at J, with 18 bases in the middle. The CDR3 runs 16 residues. The CDR3: CATSDPQRGEGQPQHF. As DNA, the CDR3 is TGTGCCACCAGTGACCCACAGAGGGGGGAGGGTCAGCCCCAGCATTTT.

The rearrangement uses TRBV29-1 and TRBJ2-7, with D possibly being TRBD1 (6 bases). CDR3 length: 16 residues. Germline V CDR1 and CDR2: SQVTM, ANQGSEA. V gave up 5 bases and J gave up 3 bases, with 23 bases separating them. CDR3 nucleotide sequence: TGCAGCGTTAAGGGTCGCGGACAGAAAAACGTCTACGAGCAGTACTTC. Amino acids: CSVKGRGQKNVYEQYF.

The chain carries TRBV2 and TRBJ2-5; no definite D call. The germline CDR1 and CDR2 sequences are SNHLY and FYNNEI. This CDR3 comprises 11 residues. Trimming removed 7 bases at V and 7 bases at J, with 10 bases between. CDR3 sequence reads: CASTAKGTQYF. CDR3 sequence (DNA): TGTGCCAGCACTGCGAAAGGGACCCAGTACTTC.

Remarks on this clonotype: Lacking the conserved final phenylalanine or tryptophan, this CDR3 likely reflects a read error. The V gene is TRBV7-9, the J gene TRBJ1-1; 9 bases match TRBD1. The V gene's germline CDR1 is SEHNR and CDR2 FQNEAQ (reference sequence). The CDR3 sequence is 14 residues long. CDR3 protein: CASSLRQGGTKAFY. The CDR3, as DNA: TGTGCCAGCAGCTTGCGACAGGGGGGCACTAAAGCTTTCTAT.

In its sample, this clonotype was seen many times. The chain couples TRBV12-3 or TRBV12-4 to TRBJ1-5, with a possible D match to TRBD1 (6 bases). The CDR3 loop spans 17 amino acids. Trimming stripped 6 bases from V and 1 base from J, with 19 bases between. The CDR3, as DNA: TGTGCCAGCAGCCGAGGACAGCCTAATCGAAGCAATCAGCCCCAGCATTTT. Translation gives CASSRGQPNRSNQPQHF.

This clonotype was found many times. The V gene is TRBV7-9, the J gene TRBJ2-1, with a weak D call TRBD2 (6 bases). CDR1 is SEHNR, CDR2 FQNEAQ, per germline (reference sequence). The CDR3 sequence is 13 residues long. V lost 4 bases and J 12 bases, leaving 16 bases between the germline ends. The CDR3 sequence: CASSYPGLKRQFF. CDR3 bases: TGTGCCAGCAGCTATCCGGGACTTAAACGGCAGTTCTTC.

This rearrangement joins TRBV19 to TRBJ1-6; the D is unclear. This CDR3 spans 14 amino acids. Trimming removed 6 bases at V and 9 bases at J, with 15 bases between. Germline CDR1 is LNHDA and CDR2 is SQIVND (reference sequence). The chain's CDR3 is CASSRQGNTSPLHF. DNA for the CDR3: TGTGCCAGTAGCCGACAAGGTAATACTTCACCCCTCCACTTT.

This clonotype was seen only a few times. This sequence joins TRBV2 and TRBJ1-1, with TRBD1 matching over 8 bases. The CDR3 contains 12 residues. J lost 4 bases, V lost 9 bases, and 4 bases had no gene match. CDR1 is SNHLY and CDR2 is FYNNEI in the germline V gene. CDR3 residues: CARGTGGTEAFF. CDR3 sequence (DNA): TGTGCCAGAGGAACAGGGGGCACTGAAGCTTTCTTT.

The chain employs TRBV20-1 and TRBJ1-1; D unclear. This CDR3 is 11 amino acids long. Between the trimmed V and J ends, which lost 8 bases and 1 base, there was a span of 8 bases. From germline, CDR1 is DFQATT and CDR2 SNEGSKA (reference sequence). The CDR3 DNA sequence: TGCAGTTTGGACGGGAACACTGAAGCTTTCTTT. Its protein is CSLDGNTEAFF.

The sample holds many counts of this clonotype. V is TRBV6-1 and J is TRBJ1-4; maybe TRBD1 (6 bases). This CDR3 is 15 amino acids long. V was cut by 6 bases and J by 3 bases, with 14 bases left in between. Germline CDR1 and CDR2: MNHNS and SASEGT. The CDR3 region is CASRQNRAANEKLFF. CDR3 in DNA: TGTGCCAGCAGGCAAAACAGGGCCGCTAATGAAAAACTGTTTTTT.

This clonotype was recorded many times. The chain carries TRBV5-1 and TRBJ2-7; 10 positions match TRBD2. The CDR3 consists of 15 residues. Unmatched junction bases numbered 6, after V lost 0 bases and J lost 6 bases. CDR1 is SGHRS, CDR2 YFSETQ, per germline. This chain's CDR3 is CASSLEASGGFEQYF. CDR3 nucleotide sequence: TGCGCCAGCAGCTTGGAGGCTAGCGGGGGTTTCGAGCAGTACTTC.

The chain is built from TRBV7-8 and TRBJ2-7, with a possible D match to TRBD2 (5 bases). V lost 6 bases and J lost 3, with 15 bases in between. Germline CDR1 reads SGHVS; CDR2 reads FQNEAQ. The CDR3 is made up of 14 amino acids. CDR3 sequence reads: CASSLSGRYYEQYF. The DNA for the CDR3 is TGTGCCAGCAGTCTGTCGGGAAGATACTACGAGCAGTACTTC.

There are many counts of this clonotype. The genes are TRBV7-2 and TRBJ2-1; 12 bases match TRBD2. Trimming took 5 bases from V and 6 from J; bases not matched to a gene: 5. CDR3 size: 15 residues. CDR1 and CDR2 (germline): SGHTA, FQGNSA. CDR3 sequence reads: CASSITSGGFNEQFF. The CDR3 bases are TGTGCCAGCAGCATTACTAGCGGGGGGTTCAATGAGCAGTTCTTC.